These T cell receptor beta chains were read from a single sample in a study of CXCR3-negative and CXCR3-positive naive CD8 T cells. No DNA is given; TCRdb re-called the 5' RACE reads and lists each CDR3 protein once. The table lists about 40,000 distinct CDR3 sequences. What was sequenced was memory CD8+ T cells from blood. These receptors all stem from a human donor in good health. Some clones in this sample may be carry-over from other donors' samples. CDR3s include the opening cysteine and the closing phenylalanine or tryptophan.

j_gene: TRBJ1-4; v_gene: TRBV28; CDR3aa: CASTPPGFNEKLFF
j_gene: TRBJ2-1; v_gene: TRBV7-8; CDR3aa: CASSKGPGQPYNEQFF
j_gene: TRBJ2-5; v_gene: TRBV20-1; CDR3aa: CSARGPGQGAPMETQYF
j_gene: TRBJ1-2; v_gene: TRBV7-9; CDR3aa: CASSSGTDYNYGYTF
j_gene: TRBJ2-1; v_gene: TRBV12-3/TRBV12-4; CDR3aa: CASIGSVRVNEQFF
j_gene: TRBJ2-7; v_gene: TRBV29-1; CDR3aa: CSVAGLAGYYEQYF
j_gene: TRBJ2-1; v_gene: TRBV9; CDR3aa: CASNSGGLNEQFF
j_gene: TRBJ2-7; v_gene: TRBV5-1; CDR3aa: CASSAGLGRDEQYF
j_gene: TRBJ2-2; v_gene: TRBV11-2; CDR3aa: CASSPYVTGNTGELFF
j_gene: TRBJ1-1; v_gene: TRBV12-3/TRBV12-4; CDR3aa: CASTTGGAYYTEAFF
j_gene: TRBJ1-1; v_gene: TRBV5-6; CDR3aa: CASSRRPGTGMNTEAFF
j_gene: TRBJ1-5; v_gene: TRBV12-3/TRBV12-4; CDR3aa: CASGLDSNQPQHF
j_gene: TRBJ2-7; v_gene: TRBV11-3; CDR3aa: CASSPSGTGGDYEQYF
j_gene: TRBJ2-7; v_gene: TRBV9; CDR3aa: CASSVGEGNEQYF
j_gene: TRBJ2-3; v_gene: TRBV5-1; CDR3aa: CASSLVVIRTDTQYF